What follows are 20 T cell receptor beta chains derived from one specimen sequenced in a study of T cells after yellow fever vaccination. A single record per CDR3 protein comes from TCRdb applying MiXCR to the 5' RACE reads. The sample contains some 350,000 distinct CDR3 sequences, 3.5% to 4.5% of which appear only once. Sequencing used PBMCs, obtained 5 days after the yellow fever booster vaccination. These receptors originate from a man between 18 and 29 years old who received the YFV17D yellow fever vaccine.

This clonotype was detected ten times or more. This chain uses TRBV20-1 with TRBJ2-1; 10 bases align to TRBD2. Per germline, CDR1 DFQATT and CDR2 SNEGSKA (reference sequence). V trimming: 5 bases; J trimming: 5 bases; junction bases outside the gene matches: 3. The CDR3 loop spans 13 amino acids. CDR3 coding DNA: TGCAGTGCTCCGCTAGCGGGGGACAATGAGCAGTTCTTC. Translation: CSAPLAGDNEQFF.

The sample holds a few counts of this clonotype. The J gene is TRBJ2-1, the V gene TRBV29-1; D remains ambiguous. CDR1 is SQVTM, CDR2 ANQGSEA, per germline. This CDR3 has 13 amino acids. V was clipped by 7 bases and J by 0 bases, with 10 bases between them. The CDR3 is CSAAVSSYNEQFF. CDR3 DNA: TGCAGCGCTGCAGTAAGCTCCTACAATGAGCAGTTCTTC.

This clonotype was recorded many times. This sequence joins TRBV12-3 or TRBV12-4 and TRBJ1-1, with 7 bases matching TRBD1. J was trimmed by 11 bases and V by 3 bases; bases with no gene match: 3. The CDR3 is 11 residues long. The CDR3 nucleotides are TGTGCCAGCAGTTTGACAGGGCATGCTTTCTTT. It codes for CASSLTGHAFF.

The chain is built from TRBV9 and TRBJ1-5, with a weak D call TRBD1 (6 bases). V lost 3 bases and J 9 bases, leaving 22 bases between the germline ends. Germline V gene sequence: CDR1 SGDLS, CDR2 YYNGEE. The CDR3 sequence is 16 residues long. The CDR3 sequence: CASSAGKGGFAGPQHF. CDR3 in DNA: TGTGCCAGCAGCGCTGGAAAGGGGGGGTTCGCAGGGCCCCAGCATTTT.

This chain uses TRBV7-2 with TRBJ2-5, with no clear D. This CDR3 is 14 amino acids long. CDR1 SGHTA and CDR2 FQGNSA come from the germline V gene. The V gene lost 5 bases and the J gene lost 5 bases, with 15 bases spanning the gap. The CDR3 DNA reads TGTGCCAGCAGCCAGGCCCGCCCCCCGGAGACCCAGTACTTC. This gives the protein CASSQARPPETQYF.

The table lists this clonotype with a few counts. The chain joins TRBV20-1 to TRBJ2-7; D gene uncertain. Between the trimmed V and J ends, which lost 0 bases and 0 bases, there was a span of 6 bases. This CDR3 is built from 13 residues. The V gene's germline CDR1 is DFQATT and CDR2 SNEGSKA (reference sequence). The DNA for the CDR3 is TGCAGTGCTAGAGATCGAGCCTCCTACGAGCAGTACTTC. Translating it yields CSARDRASYEQYF.

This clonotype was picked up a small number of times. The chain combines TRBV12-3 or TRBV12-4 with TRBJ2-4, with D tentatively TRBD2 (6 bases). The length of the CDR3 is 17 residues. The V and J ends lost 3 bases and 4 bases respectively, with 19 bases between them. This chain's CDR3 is CASSLAPGPRGKNIQYF. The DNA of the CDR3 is TGTGCCAGCAGTTTGGCTCCGGGACCGCGGGGAAAAAACATTCAGTACTTC.

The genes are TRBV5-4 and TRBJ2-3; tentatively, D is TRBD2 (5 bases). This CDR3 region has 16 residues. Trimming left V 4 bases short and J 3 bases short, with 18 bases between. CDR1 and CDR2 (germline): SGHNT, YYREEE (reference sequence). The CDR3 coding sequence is TGTGCCAGCAGCGCGAAGGAGGAGTTAGGGACAGATACGCAGTATTTT. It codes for CASSAKEELGTDTQYF.

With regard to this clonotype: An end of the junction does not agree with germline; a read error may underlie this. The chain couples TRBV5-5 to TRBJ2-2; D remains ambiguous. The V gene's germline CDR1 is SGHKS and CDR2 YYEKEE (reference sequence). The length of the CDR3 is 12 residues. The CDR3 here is CDSSPQTGELFF. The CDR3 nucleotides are TGTGACAGCAGCCCTCAAACCGGGGAGCTGTTTTTT.

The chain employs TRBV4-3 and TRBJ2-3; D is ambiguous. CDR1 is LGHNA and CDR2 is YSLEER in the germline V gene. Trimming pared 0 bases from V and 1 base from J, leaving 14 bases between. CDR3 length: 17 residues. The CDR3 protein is CASSQEVGQSRTDTQYF. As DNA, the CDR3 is TGCGCCAGCAGCCAAGAAGTAGGCCAGTCTCGCACAGATACGCAGTATTTT.

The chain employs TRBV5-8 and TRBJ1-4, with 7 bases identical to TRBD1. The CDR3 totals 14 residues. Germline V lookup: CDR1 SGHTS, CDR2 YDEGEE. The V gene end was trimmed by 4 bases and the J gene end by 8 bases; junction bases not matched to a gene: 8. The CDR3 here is CASSPFRGGEKLFF. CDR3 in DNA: TGTGCCAGCAGCCCCTTCAGGGGGGGAGAAAAACTGTTTTTT.

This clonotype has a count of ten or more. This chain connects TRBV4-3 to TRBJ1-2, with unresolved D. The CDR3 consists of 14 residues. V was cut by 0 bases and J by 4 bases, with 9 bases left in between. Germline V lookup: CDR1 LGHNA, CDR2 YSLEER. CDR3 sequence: CASSQEIYGYGYTF. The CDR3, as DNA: TGCGCCAGCAGCCAAGAAATTTATGGCTATGGCTACACCTTC.

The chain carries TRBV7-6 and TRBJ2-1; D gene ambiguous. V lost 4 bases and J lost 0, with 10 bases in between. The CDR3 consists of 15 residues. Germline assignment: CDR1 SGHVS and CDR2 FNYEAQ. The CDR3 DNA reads TGTGCCAGCAGCTCGGACCTTAGCTCCTACAATGAGCAGTTCTTC. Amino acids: CASSSDLSSYNEQFF.

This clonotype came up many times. The CDR3 sequence is CASSQGRDRNTEAFF. Here the CDR3 DNA reads TGCGCCAGCAGCCAAGGGAGAGACAGGAACACTGAAGCTTTCTTT. The V and J genes are TRBV4-1 and TRBJ1-1; D is possibly TRBD1 (5 bases). V lost 1 base and J 1 base, leaving 10 bases between the germline ends. Germline assignment: CDR1 MGHRA and CDR2 YSYEKL. The length of the CDR3 is 15 residues.

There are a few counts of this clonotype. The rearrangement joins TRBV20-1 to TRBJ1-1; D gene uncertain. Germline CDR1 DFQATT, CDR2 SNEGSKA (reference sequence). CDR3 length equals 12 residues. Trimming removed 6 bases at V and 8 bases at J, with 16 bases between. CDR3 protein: CSARLGEREAFF. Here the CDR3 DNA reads TGCAGTGCCCGGCTCGGGGAGAGGGAAGCTTTCTTT.

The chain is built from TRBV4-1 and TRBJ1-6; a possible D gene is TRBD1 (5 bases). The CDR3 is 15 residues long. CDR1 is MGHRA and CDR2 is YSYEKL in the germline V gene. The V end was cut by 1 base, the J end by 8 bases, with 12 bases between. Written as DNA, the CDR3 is TGCGCCAGCAGCCAAGGAGAAGGGGCGCATTCACCCCTCCACTTT. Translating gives CASSQGEGAHSPLHF.

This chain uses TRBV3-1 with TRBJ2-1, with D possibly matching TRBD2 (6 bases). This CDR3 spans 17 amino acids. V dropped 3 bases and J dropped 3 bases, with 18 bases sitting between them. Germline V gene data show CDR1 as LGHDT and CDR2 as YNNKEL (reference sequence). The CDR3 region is CASSHVPTETSYNEQFF. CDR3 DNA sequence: TGTGCCAGCAGCCATGTCCCCACGGAGACTAGCTACAATGAGCAGTTCTTC.

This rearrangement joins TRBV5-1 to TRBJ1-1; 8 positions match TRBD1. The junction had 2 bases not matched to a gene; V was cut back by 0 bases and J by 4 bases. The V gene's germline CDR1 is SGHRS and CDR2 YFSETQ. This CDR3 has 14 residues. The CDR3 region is CASSLGTGSTEAFF. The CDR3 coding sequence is TGCGCCAGCAGCTTGGGGACAGGGTCCACTGAAGCTTTCTTT.

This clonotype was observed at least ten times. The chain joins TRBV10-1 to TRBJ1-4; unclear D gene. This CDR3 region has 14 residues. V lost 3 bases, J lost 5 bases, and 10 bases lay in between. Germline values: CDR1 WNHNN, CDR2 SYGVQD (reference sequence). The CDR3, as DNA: TGCGCCAGCAGTGAATCGAGCTCGAATGAAAAACTGTTTTTT. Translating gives CASSESSSNEKLFF.

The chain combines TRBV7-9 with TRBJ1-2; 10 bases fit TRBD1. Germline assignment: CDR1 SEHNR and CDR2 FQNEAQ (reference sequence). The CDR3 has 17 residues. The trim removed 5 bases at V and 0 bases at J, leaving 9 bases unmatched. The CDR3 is CASSDPGQGITNYGYTF. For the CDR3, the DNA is TGTGCCAGCAGCGATCCGGGACAGGGGATAACTAACTATGGCTACACCTTC.